The 3 T cell receptor beta chains in this list originate from one sample, sequenced in a study of identical twins. TCRdb re-called the 5' RACE reads with MiXCR, one entry per CDR3 protein. The repertoire holds fewer than 650,000 distinct CDR3 sequences, with under 8.5% as singletons. In addition, the sample was reused for a study of yellow fever vaccine responses in identical twins.

Material for sequencing was PBMCs. All receptors derive from a woman aged 18 to 35 in good health.

This clonotype was seen a handful of times. The chain links TRBV7-7 to TRBJ2-2, with D uncertain. Trimming removed 5 bases at V and 2 bases at J, with 15 bases between. Per germline, CDR1 SSHAT and CDR2 FNYEAQ (reference sequence). The CDR3 has 16 residues. This CDR3 reads CASSTRTTVNTGELFF. The CDR3, as DNA: TGTGCCAGCAGCACCCGGACCACCGTCAACACCGGGGAGCTGTTTTTT.

Ten or more counts support this clonotype. The chain couples TRBV15 to TRBJ2-7, with TRBD1 as a possible D gene (6 bases). V shed 0 bases and J shed 5 bases, with 14 bases lying between them. This CDR3 is built from 15 residues. Germline assignment: CDR1 LNHNV and CDR2 YYDKDF (reference sequence). The CDR3 DNA follows: TGTGCCACCAGCAGAGATTCGCCAGGGGTGAACGAGCAGTACTTC. It specifies CATSRDSPGVNEQYF. The full variable domain, in which reference TRBV15 and TRBJ2-7 provide the parts outside the CDR3, is DAMVIQNPRYQVTQFGKPVTLSCSQTLNHNVMYWYQQKSSQAPKLLFHYYDKDFNNEADTPDNFQSRRPNTSFCFLDIRSPGLGDTAMYLCATSRDSPGVNEQYFGPGTRLTVT.

As for this clonotype: No DNA is shown, since the ends of the CDR3 on it are uncertain; the CDR3 is the one TCRdb lists. V usage is TRBV7-4 and J usage is TRBJ2-7; TRBD2 reflects the table's D call only, with no check against the DNA. The CDR3 is 18 residues long, ends included. Germline values: CDR1 SGHVT, CDR2 SQSDAQ. The CDR3 spells CASSFRARLAVCCYEQYF.